This T cell receptor beta chain was sequenced for a study of OX40 agonist ivuxolimab in advanced cancers. Overall study context: The dose-escalation group included hepatocellular carcinoma, melanoma, renal cell carcinoma and head and neck cancer.

V lost 2 bases to trimming and J lost 4 bases, with 10 bases between them. The CDR3 is made up of 15 amino acids. Germline CDR1 is SGDLS and CDR2 is YYNGEE. Profiled with immunoSEQ multiplex PCR; TCRdb holds only in-frame clones, not every one. The table includes around 80,000 clones, about 88% detected once. This sequence was found in an adult with an advanced solid tumor such as melanoma, head and neck, liver or kidney cancer. The chain combines TRBV9 with TRBJ2-6; TRBD1 might be the D (5 bases). Specimen: CD4+ or CD8+ T cells sorted from blood, collected in a trial of the OX40 agonist ivuxolimab. The CDR3 protein is CASSVQGWGANVLTF. CDR3 DNA sequence: TGTGCCAGCAGCGTTCAGGGTTGGGGGGCCAACGTCCTGACTTTC.